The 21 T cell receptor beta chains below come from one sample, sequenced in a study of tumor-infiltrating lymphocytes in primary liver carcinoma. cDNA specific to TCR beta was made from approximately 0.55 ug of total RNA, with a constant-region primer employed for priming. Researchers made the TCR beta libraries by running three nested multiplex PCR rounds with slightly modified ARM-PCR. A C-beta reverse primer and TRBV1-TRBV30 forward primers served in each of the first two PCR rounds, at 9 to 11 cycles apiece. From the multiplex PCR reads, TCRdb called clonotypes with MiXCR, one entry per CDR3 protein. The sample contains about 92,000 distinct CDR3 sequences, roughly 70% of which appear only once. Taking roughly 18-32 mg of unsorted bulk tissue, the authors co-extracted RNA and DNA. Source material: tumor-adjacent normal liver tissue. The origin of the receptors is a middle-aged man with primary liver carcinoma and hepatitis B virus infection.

Here the CDR3 reads CSARDLGLRGGYTF. DNA for the CDR3: TGCAGTGCTAGAGATCTCGGGTTGAGGGGTGGCTACACCTTC. J is TRBJ1-2 and V is TRBV20-1; D is perhaps TRBD1 (5 bases). The CDR3 extends over 14 amino acids. Trimming took 0 bases from V and 7 from J, leaving 15 bases between them. Germline CDR1 reads DFQATT; CDR2 reads SNEGSKA (reference sequence).

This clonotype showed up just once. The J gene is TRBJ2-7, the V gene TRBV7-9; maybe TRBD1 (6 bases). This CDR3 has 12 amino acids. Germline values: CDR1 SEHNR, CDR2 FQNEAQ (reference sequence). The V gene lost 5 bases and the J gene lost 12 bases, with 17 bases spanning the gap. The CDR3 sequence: CASSHTGLRRYF. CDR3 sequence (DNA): TGTGCCAGCAGCCACACAGGGTTAAGGCGGTACTTC.

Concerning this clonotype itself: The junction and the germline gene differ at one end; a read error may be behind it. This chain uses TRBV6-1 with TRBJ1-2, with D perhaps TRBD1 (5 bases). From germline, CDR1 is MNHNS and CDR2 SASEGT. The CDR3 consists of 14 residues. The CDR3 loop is CASSEVLMRDGYTF. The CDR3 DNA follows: TGTGCCAGCAGTGAAGTGCTGATGAGGGACGGCTATACCTTC.

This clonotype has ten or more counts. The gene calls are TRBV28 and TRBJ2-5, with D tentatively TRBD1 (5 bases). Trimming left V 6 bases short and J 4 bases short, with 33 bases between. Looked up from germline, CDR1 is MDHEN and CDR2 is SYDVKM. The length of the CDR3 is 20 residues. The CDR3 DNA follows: TGTGCCAGCAGCTCCCAGGGTCCAGGGCCAAACCACGAAACAAGAGAGACCCAGTACTTC. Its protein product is CASSSQGPGPNHETRETQYF.

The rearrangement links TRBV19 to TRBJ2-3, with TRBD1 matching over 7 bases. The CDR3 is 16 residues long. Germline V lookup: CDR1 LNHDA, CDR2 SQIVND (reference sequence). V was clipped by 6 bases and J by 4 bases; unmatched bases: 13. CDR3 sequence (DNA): TGTGCCAGTAGCCTAAGACAGGGAATTTCTGCAGATACGCAGTATTTT. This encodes CASSLRQGISADTQYF.

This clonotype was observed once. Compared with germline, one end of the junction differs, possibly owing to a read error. This chain's CDR3 is CASSITGGVSFNGQFF. The CDR3 DNA reads as TGTGCCAGCAGTATAACGGGAGGGGTTTCCTTTAATGGGCAGTTCTTC. The chain has TRBV6-2 or TRBV6-3 and TRBJ2-1; 8 bases are shared with TRBD2. The CDR3 loop spans 16 amino acids. CDR1 is MNHEY, CDR2 SVGEGT, per germline.

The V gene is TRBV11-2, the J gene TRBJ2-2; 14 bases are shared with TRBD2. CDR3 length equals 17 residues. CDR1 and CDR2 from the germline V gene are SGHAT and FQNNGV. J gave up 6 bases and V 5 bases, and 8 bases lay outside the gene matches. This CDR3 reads CASSQGLAGDGAGELFF. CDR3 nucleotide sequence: TGTGCCAGCAGCCAGGGACTAGCGGGAGATGGGGCCGGGGAGCTGTTTTTT.

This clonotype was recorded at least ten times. CDR3 bases: TGTGCCAGCAGCCCAGCGGGAGGGGGGAGACACGAGCAGTACTTC. Amino acids: CASSPAGGGRHEQYF. The chain has TRBV12-3 or TRBV12-4 and TRBJ2-7, with 10 bases that match TRBD2. This CDR3 is 15 amino acids long. With V trimmed by 6 bases and J by 5 bases, 10 bases remained unmatched.

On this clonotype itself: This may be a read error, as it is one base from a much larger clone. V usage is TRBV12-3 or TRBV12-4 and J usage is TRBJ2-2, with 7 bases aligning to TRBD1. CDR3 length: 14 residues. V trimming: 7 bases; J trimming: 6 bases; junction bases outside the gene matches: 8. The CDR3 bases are TGTGCCAGCATCCCCGACAGGGAGCCCGGGGAGCTGTTTTTT. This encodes CASIPDREPGELFF.

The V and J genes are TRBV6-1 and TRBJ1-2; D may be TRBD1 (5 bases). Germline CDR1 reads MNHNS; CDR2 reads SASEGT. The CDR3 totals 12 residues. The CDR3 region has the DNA TGTGTCAACCTCCAGACAGAGTCTGGCTACACCTTC. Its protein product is CVNLQTESGYTF.

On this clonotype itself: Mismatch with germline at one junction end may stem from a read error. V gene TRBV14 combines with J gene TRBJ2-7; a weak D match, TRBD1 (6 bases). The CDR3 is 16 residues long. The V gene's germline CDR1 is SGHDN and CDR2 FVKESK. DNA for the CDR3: TGTGCCAGCAGCCGCCTTGGGACACTTAGCTCCTACGAGCGGTACTTC. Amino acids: CASSRLGTLSSYERYF.

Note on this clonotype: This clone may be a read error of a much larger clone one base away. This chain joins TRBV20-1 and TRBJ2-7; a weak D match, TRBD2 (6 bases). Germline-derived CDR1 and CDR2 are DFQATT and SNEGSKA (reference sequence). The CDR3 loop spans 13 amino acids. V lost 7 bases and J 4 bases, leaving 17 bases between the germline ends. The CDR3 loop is CSGTRDSSYEQYF. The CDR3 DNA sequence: TGCAGTGGAACCCGGGACTCCTCTTACGAGCAGTACTTC.

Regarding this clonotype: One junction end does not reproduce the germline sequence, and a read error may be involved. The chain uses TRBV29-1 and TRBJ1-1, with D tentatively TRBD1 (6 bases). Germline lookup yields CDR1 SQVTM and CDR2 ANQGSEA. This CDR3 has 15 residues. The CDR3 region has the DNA TGCAGCGTGGAAGAGACACGACAGGCGAACACTGAAGCTTTCTTT. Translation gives CSVEETRQANTEAFF.

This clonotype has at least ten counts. The CDR3 protein is CASSTGSSTDTQYF. The CDR3 region has the DNA TGTGCCAGCAGTACAGGGTCGAGCACAGATACGCAGTATTTT. This chain connects TRBV6-1 to TRBJ2-3; a possible D gene is TRBD1 (6 bases). V was clipped by 5 bases and J by 0 bases, with 9 bases between them. The CDR3 runs to 14 residues. Looked up from germline, CDR1 is MNHNS and CDR2 is SASEGT.

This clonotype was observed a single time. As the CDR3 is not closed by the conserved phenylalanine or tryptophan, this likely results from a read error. CDR3 sequence (DNA): TGTGCCAGCAGTTGGATGAACGCGAAAACCGGGGAGCTGTTTCTT. Its protein is CASSWMNAKTGELFL. The chain couples TRBV6-2 or TRBV6-3 to TRBJ2-2; D not resolved. Looked up from germline, CDR1 is MNHEY and CDR2 is SVGEGT. The CDR3 totals 15 residues.

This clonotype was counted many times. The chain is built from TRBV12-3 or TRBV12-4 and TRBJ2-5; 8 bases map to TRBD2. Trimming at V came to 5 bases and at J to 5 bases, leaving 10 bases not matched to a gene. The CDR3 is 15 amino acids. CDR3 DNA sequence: TGTGCCAGCAGTGCCCTCGGACTAGCAGGGGAGACCCAGTACTTC. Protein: CASSALGLAGETQYF.

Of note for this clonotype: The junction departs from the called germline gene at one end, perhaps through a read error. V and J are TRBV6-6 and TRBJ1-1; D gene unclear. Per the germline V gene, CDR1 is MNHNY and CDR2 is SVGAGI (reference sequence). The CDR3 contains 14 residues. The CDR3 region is CASNYPLLGTEAFF. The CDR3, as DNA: TGTGCCAGCAATTACCCACTCCTCGGAACTGAAGCTTTCTTT.

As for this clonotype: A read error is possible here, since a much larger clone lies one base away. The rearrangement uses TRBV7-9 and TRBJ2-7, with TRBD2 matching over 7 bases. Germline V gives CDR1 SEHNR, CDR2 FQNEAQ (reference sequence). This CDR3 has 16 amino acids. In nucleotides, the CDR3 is TGTACCAGCAGCTTAGGGCTAGCGGCCTCCACCTACGAGCAGTACTTC. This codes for CTSSLGLAASTYEQYF. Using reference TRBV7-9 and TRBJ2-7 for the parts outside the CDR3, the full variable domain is DTGVSQNPRHKITKRGQNVTFRCDPISEHNRLYWYRQTLGQGPEFLTYFQNEAQLEKSRLLSDRFSAERPKGSFSTLEIQRTEQGDSAMYLCTSSLGLAASTYEQYFGPGTRLTVT.

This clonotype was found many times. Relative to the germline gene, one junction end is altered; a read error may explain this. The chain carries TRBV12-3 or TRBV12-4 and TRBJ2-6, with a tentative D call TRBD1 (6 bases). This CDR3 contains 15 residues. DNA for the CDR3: TGTGCCAGCAGCTTAGGGGGATCTGGGGCCAACGTCCTGACTTTC. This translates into CASSLGGSGANVLTF.

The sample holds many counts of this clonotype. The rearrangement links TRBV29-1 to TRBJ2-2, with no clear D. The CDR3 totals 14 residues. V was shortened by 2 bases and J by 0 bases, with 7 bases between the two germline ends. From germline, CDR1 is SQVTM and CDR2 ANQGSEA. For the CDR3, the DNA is TGCAGCGTTGAATCACAATCGAACACCGGGGAGCTGTTTTTT. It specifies CSVESQSNTGELFF.

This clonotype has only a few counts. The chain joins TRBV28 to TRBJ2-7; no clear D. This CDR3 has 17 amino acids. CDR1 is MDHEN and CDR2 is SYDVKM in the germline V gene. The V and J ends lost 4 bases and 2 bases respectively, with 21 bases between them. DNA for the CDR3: TGTGCCAGCAGTTCCCCTTTAGGGCCCTACCTTCCCTACGAGCAGTACTTC. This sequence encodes CASSSPLGPYLPYEQYF.